These T cell receptor beta chains were read from a single sample in a study of radiotherapy plus CTLA-4 blockade in lung cancer. TCRdb keeps only in-frame clones here, not all; method: immunoSEQ multiplex PCR. This sample has around 91,000 clones, with around nine tenths found just once. The sequenced sample was peripheral blood, obtained from a patient treated with radiotherapy plus ipilimumab. Receptors originate from a human donor with non-small cell lung cancer that progressed on radiotherapy plus ipilimumab. Both conserved end residues are part of each CDR3. A D gene is named only where the DNA matches it firmly. Clone size appears in some rows only: once, few, many, or a class for an expanded clone.

j_call,clone_size,v_call,d_call,cdr3_aa,cdr3_nt
TRBJ2-5,-,TRBV18,-,CASSPDAVTQYF,TGTGCCAGCTCACCCGACGCTGTGACCCAGTACTTC
TRBJ2-2,-,TRBV9,TRBD2,CASSASGRVTNTGELFF,TGTGCCAGCAGCGCGAGCGGGAGGGTTACGAACACCGGGGAGCTGTTTTTT
TRBJ2-5,-,TRBV19,-,CASSMSLNPLETQYF,TGTGCCAGTAGTATGTCACTAAATCCGCTTGAGACCCAGTACTTC
TRBJ2-3,-,TRBV28,-,CASSFHGSSTDTQYF,TGTGCCAGCAGTTTCCACGGGAGTAGCACAGATACGCAGTATTTT
TRBJ1-2,-,TRBV10-1,TRBD1,CASSPDRVSGYTF,TGCGCCAGCAGTCCGGACAGGGTGAGCGGCTACACCTTC
TRBJ2-1,-,TRBV10-2,-,CASSVDVYNEQFF,TGCGCCAGCAGCGTTGACGTATACAATGAGCAGTTCTTC
TRBJ2-1,once,TRBV6-5,TRBD2,CASSYSGRASNEQFF,TGTGCCAGCAGCTATAGCGGGAGGGCTAGCAATGAGCAGTTCTTC
TRBJ2-7,-,TRBV7-9,-,CASSLADEQYF,TGTGCCAGCAGCTTAGCGGACGAGCAGTACTTC
TRBJ1-1,-,TRBV6-5,-,CASRGGARAFF,TGTGCCAGCAGGGGCGGGGCGAGGGCTTTCTTT
TRBJ2-2,-,TRBV28,-,CAIPGDGAGTGELFF,TGTGCCATCCCGGGTGACGGCGCCGGGACCGGGGAGCTGTTTTTT
TRBJ2-6,-,TRBV21-1,-,CASSKVPPSTVLSGANVLTF,TGTGCCAGCAGCAAAGTGCCCCCATCGACAGTCCTCTCTGGGGCCAACGTCCTGACTTTC
TRBJ2-7,-,TRBV9,TRBD2,CASSFGEGRRNEQYF,TGTGCCAGCAGCTTTGGGGAGGGGAGGAGGAACGAGCAGTACTTC
TRBJ2-5,few,TRBV19,-,CASSRKGMETQYF,TGTGCCAGTAGCCGCAAGGGGATGGAGACCCAGTACTTC
TRBJ2-7,-,TRBV6-1,-,CASSGRGQYEQYF,TGTGCCAGCAGCGGTCGTGGACAGTATGAGCAGTACTTC
TRBJ2-7,once,TRBV5-5,TRBD1,CASSLQPGQGRSYEQYF,TGTGCCAGCAGCTTACAACCGGGACAGGGTAGGTCCTACGAGCAGTACTTC
TRBJ2-3,-,TRBV5-1,-,CASSPLGGAPDTQYF,TGCGCCAGCAGCCCCCTAGGAGGGGCCCCAGATACGCAGTATTTT
TRBJ1-1,-,TRBV6-4,-,CASSEQANTEAFF,TGTGCCAGCAGTGAACAGGCGAACACTGAAGCTTTCTTT
TRBJ1-5,-,TRBV19,TRBD1,CASRKQGASNQPQHF,TGTGCCAGTAGGAAACAGGGGGCGAGCAATCAGCCCCAGCATTTT
TRBJ2-2,few,TRBV4-1,-,CASSQGPQTGTGELFF,TGCGCCAGCAGCCAAGGGCCTCAAACAGGTACCGGGGAGCTGTTTTTT
TRBJ2-1,-,TRBV5-8,-,CASRHQGNEQFF,TGTGCCAGCAGACATCAGGGGAATGAGCAGTTCTTC
TRBJ2-3,-,TRBV9,TRBD2,CASTTRDFSGSTDTQYF,TGTGCCAGCACCACCAGGGACTTTAGCGGGAGCACAGATACGCAGTATTTT
TRBJ2-7,-,TRBV5-1,-,CASSLDLAMNYEQYF,TGCGCCAGCAGCTTGGATCTAGCCATGAACTACGAGCAGTACTTC